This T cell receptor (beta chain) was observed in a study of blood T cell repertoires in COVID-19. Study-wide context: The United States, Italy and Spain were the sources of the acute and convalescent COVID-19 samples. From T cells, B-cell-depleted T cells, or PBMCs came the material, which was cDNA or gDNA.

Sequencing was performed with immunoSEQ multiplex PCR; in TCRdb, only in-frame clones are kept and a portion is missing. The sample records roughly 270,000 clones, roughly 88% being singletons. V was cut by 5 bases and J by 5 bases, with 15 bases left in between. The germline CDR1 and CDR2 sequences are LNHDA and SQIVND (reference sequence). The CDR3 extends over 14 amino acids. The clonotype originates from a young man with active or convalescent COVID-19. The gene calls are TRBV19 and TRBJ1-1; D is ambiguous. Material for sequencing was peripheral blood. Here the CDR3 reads CASSLRGPGTEAFF. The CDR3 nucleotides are TGTGCCAGTAGTTTACGCGGGCCTGGGACTGAAGCTTTCTTT.